Listed here are 17 T cell receptor beta chains from one sample, sequenced in a study of OX40 agonist ivuxolimab in advanced cancers. Sequencing was performed with immunoSEQ multiplex PCR; in TCRdb, only in-frame clones are kept and a portion is missing. The sample includes tens of thousands of clones, 75% to 90% of them seen just once. The specimen was CD4+ or CD8+ T cells sorted from blood, collected in a trial of the OX40 agonist ivuxolimab. Source of these receptors: an adult with an advanced solid tumor such as melanoma, head and neck, liver or kidney cancer.

The chain has TRBV4-3 and TRBJ2-4; D is possibly TRBD2 (6 bases). The CDR3 consists of 13 residues. V shed 1 base and J shed 13 bases, with 14 bases lying between them. Germline V gives CDR1 LGHNA, CDR2 YSLEER. The CDR3 sequence: CASSQVFWGLQYF. In nucleotides, the CDR3 is TGCGCCAGCAGCCAAGTTTTCTGGGGACTCCAGTACTTC.

This chain links TRBV9 with TRBJ2-5, with 9 bases fitting TRBD1. Germline V lookup: CDR1 SGDLS, CDR2 YYNGEE. This CDR3 comprises 17 residues. The V segment lost 4 bases and the J segment 2 bases; nucleotides outside the gene matches: 12. The CDR3 DNA sequence: TGTGCCAGCAGCCCCCACCCCACTGACAGGGGGCAAGAGACCCAGTACTTC. It translates to CASSPHPTDRGQETQYF.

The chain uses TRBV18 and TRBJ1-1; 7 bases are shared with TRBD1. Trimming took 6 bases from V and 5 from J; bases not matched to a gene: 12. The germline CDR1 and CDR2 sequences are KGHSH and LQKENI. CDR3 length: 15 residues. CDR3 DNA sequence: TGTGCCAGCTCCCAACAGGGGATGGGTCAGACTGAAGCTTTCTTT. Its translation is CASSQQGMGQTEAFF.

Details on this clone: Other DNA variants within this sample encode the same CDR3. The V gene is TRBV27, the J gene TRBJ1-2; D gene uncertain. Germline lookup yields CDR1 MNHEY and CDR2 SMNVEV (reference sequence). The V gene lost 2 bases and the J gene lost 4 bases, with 5 bases spanning the gap. The CDR3 contains 12 residues. The CDR3 region has the DNA TGTGCCAGCAGTTTAAAAGGCTATGGCTACACCTTC. The encoded protein is CASSLKGYGYTF.

The chain couples TRBV4-2 to TRBJ1-2, with D possibly matching TRBD1 (5 bases). The germline V gene encodes CDR1 LGHNA and CDR2 YNFKEQ. The length of the CDR3 is 15 residues. The germline V and J ends were trimmed by 0 bases and 4 bases, with 12 bases remaining between them. The CDR3 sequence: CASSQDLSRAYGYTF. For the CDR3, the DNA is TGTGCCAGCAGCCAAGATTTGTCCAGGGCCTATGGCTACACCTTC.

The chain links TRBV5-4 to TRBJ1-2; 9 positions agree with TRBD1. CDR3 length: 14 amino acids. The V gene end was trimmed by 4 bases and the J gene end by 6 bases; junction bases not matched to a gene: 7. The germline V gene has CDR1 SGHNT and CDR2 YYREEE (reference sequence). CDR3 residues: CASSGGQGLDGYTF. The CDR3 DNA follows: TGTGCCAGCAGCGGGGGACAGGGCCTCGATGGCTACACCTTC. The full variable domain, rest sourced from reference TRBV5-4 and TRBJ1-2, is ETGVTQSPTHLIKTRGQQVTLRCSSQSGHNTVSWYQQALGQGPQFIFQYYREEENGRGNFPPRFSGLQFPNYSSELNVNALELDDSALYLCASSGGQGLDGYTFGSGTRLTVV.

This chain joins TRBV15 and TRBJ2-1, with 15 bases lining up with TRBD2. Germline V gene sequence: CDR1 LNHNV, CDR2 YYDKDF (reference sequence). J was trimmed by 2 bases and V by 1 base; bases with no gene match: 6. The CDR3 covers 19 residues. CDR3 loop: CATSRGGLAGGGTYNEQFF. DNA of the CDR3: TGTGCCACCAGCAGAGGGGGACTAGCGGGAGGAGGGACCTACAATGAGCAGTTCTTC.

This sequence joins TRBV5-1 and TRBJ2-5, with 7 positions matching TRBD1. J lost 2 bases, V lost 0 bases, and 7 bases had no gene match. The CDR3 is 16 residues long. Germline V gene lookup returns CDR1 SGHRS and CDR2 YFSETQ. The chain's CDR3 is CASSLGQGIGQETQYF. CDR3 bases: TGCGCCAGCAGCTTGGGACAGGGTATTGGGCAAGAGACCCAGTACTTC.

The V call is TRBV6-5, the J call TRBJ1-2; TRBD1 aligns across 8 bases. The V and J ends lost 6 bases and 8 bases, in that order; junction bases with no gene match: 5. This CDR3 is built from 12 residues. Germline assignment: CDR1 MNHEY and CDR2 SVGAGI. CDR3 residues: CASRWTGYGYTF. The CDR3 DNA reads as TGTGCCAGCAGGTGGACAGGGTACGGCTACACCTTC.

As for this clone: Other nucleotide sequences from this sample produce the same CDR3. This chain joins TRBV7-6 and TRBJ1-6; D unresolved. V was cut by 1 base and J by 6 bases, with 4 bases left in between. Germline CDR1 SGHVS, CDR2 FNYEAQ. CDR3 length: 13 residues. CDR3 sequence: CASSLELNSPLHF. The DNA of the CDR3 is TGTGCCAGCAGCTTAGAGCTTAATTCACCCCTCCACTTT.

V and J are TRBV29-1 and TRBJ2-1, with 8 positions matching TRBD2. Trimming at V came to 4 bases and at J to 4 bases, leaving 15 bases not matched to a gene. This CDR3 region has 17 residues. In germline, CDR1 is SQVTM, CDR2 ANQGSEA. The CDR3 protein is CSVGLGSGRGSYNEQFF. The CDR3 DNA is TGCAGCGTTGGCCTCGGGAGCGGGAGAGGTTCGTACAATGAGCAGTTCTTC.

V usage is TRBV28 and J usage is TRBJ2-7; D uncertain. Germline CDR1 is MDHEN and CDR2 is SYDVKM. V shed 5 bases and J shed 3 bases, with 17 bases lying between them. The CDR3 totals 15 residues. The CDR3 spells CASSGIGPDDYEQYF. In nucleotides, the CDR3 is TGTGCCAGCAGTGGTATTGGACCGGACGACTACGAGCAGTACTTC.

Only one count was recorded for this clone. The chain carries TRBV13 and TRBJ2-2; D gene uncertain. In germline, CDR1 is PRHDT, CDR2 FYEKMQ (reference sequence). The length of the CDR3 is 16 residues. The V end lost 6 bases, the J end lost 0 bases, and 14 bases lay between the germline ends. The CDR3 here is CASSSKVRTNTGELFF. The DNA for the CDR3 is TGTGCCAGCAGTTCAAAGGTCCGTACGAACACCGGGGAGCTGTTTTTT.

V gene TRBV5-1 combines with J gene TRBJ2-7; D could derive from TRBD1 or TRBD2 (5 bases each). Per the germline V gene, CDR1 is SGHRS and CDR2 is YFSETQ. With 1 base removed from V and 1 base from J, the gap between germline ends came to 15 bases. The CDR3 has 16 amino acids. CDR3 nucleotide sequence: TGCGCCAGCAGCTTGTCCTCGGGGCTTGGTTCCTACGAGCAGTACTTC. It encodes CASSLSSGLGSYEQYF.

The J gene is TRBJ1-4, the V gene TRBV5-1; the match to TRBD1 covers 11 bases. Germline V gives CDR1 SGHRS, CDR2 YFSETQ. V was clipped by 4 bases and J by 7 bases; unmatched bases: 3. The CDR3 length is 14 residues. The CDR3 protein is CASSPGQGGEKLFF. CDR3 DNA: TGCGCCAGCAGCCCGGGACAGGGGGGTGAAAAACTGTTTTTT. The full variable domain, in which reference TRBV5-1 and TRBJ1-4 provide the parts outside the CDR3, is KAGVTQTPRYLIKTRGQQVTLSCSPISGHRSVSWYQQTPGQGLQFLFEYFSETQRNKGNFPGRFSGRQFSNSRSEMNVSTLELGDSALYLCASSPGQGGEKLFFGSGTQLSVL.

J is TRBJ2-7 and V is TRBV28; no clear D. The CDR3 is 15 amino acids. Germline CDR1 and CDR2: MDHEN and SYDVKM. Trimming pared 11 bases from V and 0 bases from J, leaving 20 bases between. CDR3 coding DNA: TGTGCCTCCCCGAGACGGTTTTCGTTCTCCTACGAGCAGTACTTC. Protein product: CASPRRFSFSYEQYF.

The V and J genes are TRBV10-2 and TRBJ2-7, with 9 bases identical to TRBD2. The V and J ends lost 2 bases and 6 bases, in that order; junction bases with no gene match: 5. The CDR3 length is 14 residues. Germline CDR1 WSHSY, CDR2 SAAADI. CDR3 coding DNA: TGCGCCAGCAGTGAGACGGCGGGGGGGCGCGAGCAGTACTTC. This codes for CASSETAGGREQYF.